This TCR beta chain was captured by sequencing in a study of OX40 agonist ivuxolimab in advanced cancers. About the full investigation: Ivuxolimab was an agonistic, fully human IgG2 monoclonal antibody directed against OX40 (CD134), a costimulatory receptor. Patients were allowed to have had prior anti-PD-1, anti-PD-L1 or anti-CTLA-4 therapy, and 30% to 40% of the dose-escalation patients had been treated with checkpoint inhibitors. Peripheral TCRbeta sequencing aimed to test whether ivuxolimab altered TCR sequence diversity and caused clonal T-cell expansion. Among the approximately 50 dose-escalation patients, some 19 had hepatocellular carcinoma, some 15 melanoma, 9 renal cell carcinoma and 9 head and neck cancer. The monotherapy dose-escalation portion (N = 52 patients) of the phase I ivuxolimab trial is reported in the paper. Partial responses occurred in three dose-escalation patients, of whom one had hepatocellular carcinoma and two had cutaneous melanoma. In the dose-escalation cohort, more than 75% of patients were male, and the mean age was approximately 64 years, with a range of about 23 to 90. Intravenous ivuxolimab was administered to patients every 2 weeks at six dose levels: 0.01, 0.1, 0.3, 1.5, 3 and 10 mg/kg. The paper as a whole reports these results and caveats: Clonal expansion of both CD4+ and CD8+ blood T cells was observed from baseline to week 6 at doses 0.1 to 3.0 mg/kg. After ivuxolimab, more expanded clones were found on average in CD8+ T cells than in CD4+ T cells. In the 0.1-3.0 mg/kg groups, partial responders had among the lowest normalized peripheral clonal expansion, particularly in CD8+ T cells. Low levels of normalized T-cell clonal expansion were also seen in some nonresponding patients. Which antigens the clonally expanded peripheral T cells were specific for was not determined.

For sequencing of the TCRbeta CDR3 region, genomic DNA was extracted from the sorted cells. TCRbeta CDR3 regions were sequenced using the immunoSEQ Assay. TCRdb provides this immuneACCESS table in a form limited to in-frame rearrangements. Some clones are lacking; in checked studies, under half of them reflect an unresolved V gene, and why the rest are absent is not known. This sample comprises some 66,000 clones, 85% of them detected only once. The top ten constitute roughly 0.9% of the sample. The trial excluded patients who had a history of autoimmune disease or who were on systemic immunosuppression. In every dose cohort, peripheral blood was drawn for TCR sequencing at baseline, cycle 4 day 1, and cycle 7 day 1. The samples were drawn from a first-in-human, open-label, multicenter phase I dose-escalation trial of ivuxolimab. The trial enrolled adults with locally advanced or metastatic head and neck squamous cell, hepatocellular, melanoma or renal cell carcinoma. Before TCR sequencing, CD4+ T cells and CD8+ T cells were sorted from peripheral blood as separate populations.

The CDR3 sequence holds 15 residues, the cysteine and phenylalanine included. Only the CDR3 DNA is retained, 45 bases long and in frame from the first base. Here V drops 6 bases and J drops 6 bases, and the junction holds 7 bases not matched to any gene. CDR1 and CDR2 are drawn from the germline V gene: MNHEY, SVGAGI. Concerning this clone: Its binding antigen is unknown. No much larger clone exists at a distance of one base, and base qualities are not known.

The sequenced sample was CD4+ or CD8+ T cells sorted from blood, obtained in a trial of the OX40 agonist ivuxolimab. The sequence links TRBV6-5 to TRBJ2-2; TRBD1 lines up with 10 middle nucleotides. The TCR was taken from an adult with an advanced solid tumor such as melanoma, head and neck, liver or kidney cancer. The CDR3 has the sequence CASSSGQGSPGELFF. The DNA is as follows: TGTGCCAGCAGCTCGGGACAGGGGTCTCCCGGGGAGCTGTTTTTT.